The T cell receptor (beta chain) under discussion was sequenced for a study of identical twins listed by TCRdb under 2016. Some background on the complete study: TCR alpha and beta repertoires from monozygotic twins, unrelated adults of various ages and cord blood were deep-sequenced to test whether fetal clonotypes persist. To rule out contamination, the twin experiments were replicated at different times with different library preparation protocols.

This clonotype was seen a few times. No cognate antigen has been identified for it. No per-base quality is available; no much larger clone lies one base away. All donors were healthy Caucasians. The twin cohort comprised three pairs of female monozygotic twins, all aged about 18 to 30 years. Peripheral blood mononuclear cells were the source from which RNA for the TCR libraries was isolated. The method behind the library was 5' RACE. The listed sequencing device is Illumina HiSeq 2000. A universal primer binding site was added through template switching, and the final cDNA carried a unique molecular identifier so that TCR cDNA molecules could be counted accurately. First-strand cDNA for TCR alpha and beta chains was synthesized from specific primers in the conserved constant-segment region. To control for contamination, each cDNA library was double barcoded with a SMART-Mk sample barcode plus Illumina barcodes. TruSeq adapter sequences, together with Illumina sample barcodes, were added in two successive PCR steps. The TCR alpha and beta cDNA libraries were sequenced on the Illumina HiSeq platform using custom primers. In the paper's pipeline: Raw reads were processed with MiGEC to extract unique molecular identifiers, and MiXCR was used to determine CDR3 positions. For each individual, recombination models were inferred using an EM algorithm with the repgenHMM and IGoR tools. Shared clonotypes were analyzed with the tcR package in R, and sharing was normalized by the product of cloneset sizes. To study raw recombination free of thymic and clonal selection effects, out-of-frame nonproductive sequences were analyzed. In TCRdb, the public reads were trimmed at Q25 with fastp and aligned with MiXCR, with productive beta chains retained. One record per CDR3 amino acid sequence lists the most common genes and DNA. The V and J calls and clone size come from TCRdb's table, not from the authors' own analysis. Present in this sample are over 550,000 distinct CDR3 sequences, 7% to 7.5% of which were seen just once. Of the sample, about 1.5% falls within the top ten clones.

Trimming costs V 3 bases and J 1 base, and their ends lie 12 bases apart. The CDR3 runs 16 amino acids, cysteine and phenylalanine included. The kept DNA is CDR3 alone, 48 bases in frame from the first base. Looking up the germline V gene (reference sequence) yields CDR1 LNHNV and CDR2 YYDKDF. Overall results and qualifications from the work: Compared with coincidental sharing between unrelated individuals, out-of-frame TCR alpha sequences shared between twins had an excess of sequences with low generation probability. Abundant cord blood beta clonotypes had fewer insertions, young adult naive repertoires showed a similar but weaker trend, and memory repertoires showed no such trend. A weaker excess of twin sharing was found in beta out-of-frame sequences because the signal-to-noise ratio was lowered by fewer shared sequences. In monozygotic twins, out-of-frame TCR alpha sharing was systematically underestimated by recombination models, although the models agreed with sharing between unrelated individuals. Invariant T cells such as MAIT and iNKT could partly confound zero-insertion analyses, although diverse VJ usage argued against such confounding for most clonotypes. Because the same donors could not be followed over many years, the conclusions depended on cross-sectional statistical analysis.

This same sample was also taken into another study, of yellow fever vaccine responses in identical twins. The second paper states: The authors reported that the T cell response to vaccination in identical twins appeared partly convergent and partly personalized. Focusing on identical twins, the study followed the T cell clones that responded to the vaccine, and did so with precision.

This receptor was identified in a woman between 18 and 29 years old in good health. The sequence links TRBV15 to TRBJ2-2, with no confident D gene call. Source material: PBMCs. Here the CDR3 is given as CATSSALTENTGELFF. The DNA is as follows: TGTGCCACCAGCAGTGCATTAACAGAGAACACCGGGGAGCTGTTTTTT.